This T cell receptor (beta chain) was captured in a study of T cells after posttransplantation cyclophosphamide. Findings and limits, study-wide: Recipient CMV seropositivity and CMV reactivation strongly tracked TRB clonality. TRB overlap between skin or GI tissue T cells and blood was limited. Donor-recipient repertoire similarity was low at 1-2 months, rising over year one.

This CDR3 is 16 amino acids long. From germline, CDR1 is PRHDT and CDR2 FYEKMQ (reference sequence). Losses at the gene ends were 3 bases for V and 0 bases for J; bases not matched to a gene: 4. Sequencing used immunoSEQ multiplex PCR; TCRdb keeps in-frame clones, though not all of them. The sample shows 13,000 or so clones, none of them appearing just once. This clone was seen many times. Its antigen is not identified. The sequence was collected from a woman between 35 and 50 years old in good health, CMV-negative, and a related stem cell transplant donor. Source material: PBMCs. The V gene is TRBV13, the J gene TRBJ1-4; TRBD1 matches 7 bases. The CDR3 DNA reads TGTGCCAGCAGCTTGAGACAGGGCGCAACTAATGAAAAACTGTTTTTT. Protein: CASSLRQGATNEKLFF.